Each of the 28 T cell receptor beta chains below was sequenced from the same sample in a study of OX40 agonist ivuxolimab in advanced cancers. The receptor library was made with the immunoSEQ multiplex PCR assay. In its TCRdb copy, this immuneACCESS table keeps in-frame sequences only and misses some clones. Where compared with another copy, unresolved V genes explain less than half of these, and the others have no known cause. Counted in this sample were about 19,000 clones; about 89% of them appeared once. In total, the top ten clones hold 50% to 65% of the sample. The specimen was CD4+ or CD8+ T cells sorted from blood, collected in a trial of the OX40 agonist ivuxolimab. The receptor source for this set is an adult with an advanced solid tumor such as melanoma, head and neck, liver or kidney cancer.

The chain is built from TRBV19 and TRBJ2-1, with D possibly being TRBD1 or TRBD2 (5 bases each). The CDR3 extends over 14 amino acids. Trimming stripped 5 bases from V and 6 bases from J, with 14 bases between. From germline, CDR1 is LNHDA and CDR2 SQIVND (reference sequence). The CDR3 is CASSLPGRINEQFF. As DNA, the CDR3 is TGTGCCAGTAGTTTACCGGGACGGATCAATGAGCAGTTCTTC.

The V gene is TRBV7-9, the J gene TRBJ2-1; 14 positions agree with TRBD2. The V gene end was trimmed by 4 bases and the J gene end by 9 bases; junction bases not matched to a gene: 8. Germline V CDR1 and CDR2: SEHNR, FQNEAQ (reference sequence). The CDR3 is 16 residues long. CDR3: CASSSPGLAGVGEQFF. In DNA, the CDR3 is TGTGCCAGCAGCTCCCCGGGACTAGCGGGAGTGGGTGAGCAGTTCTTC.

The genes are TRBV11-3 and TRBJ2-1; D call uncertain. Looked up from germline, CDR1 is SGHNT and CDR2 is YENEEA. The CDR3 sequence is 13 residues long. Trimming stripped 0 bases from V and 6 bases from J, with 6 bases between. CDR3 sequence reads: CASSLDLLNEQFF. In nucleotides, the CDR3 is TGTGCCAGCAGCTTAGACCTCCTCAATGAGCAGTTCTTC.

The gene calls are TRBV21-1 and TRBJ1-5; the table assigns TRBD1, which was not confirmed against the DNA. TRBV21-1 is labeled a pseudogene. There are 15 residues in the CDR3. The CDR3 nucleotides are TGTGCCAGCAGCATGAGAACAGGATTGAATCAGCCCCAGCATTTT. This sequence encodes CASSMRTGLNQPQHF.

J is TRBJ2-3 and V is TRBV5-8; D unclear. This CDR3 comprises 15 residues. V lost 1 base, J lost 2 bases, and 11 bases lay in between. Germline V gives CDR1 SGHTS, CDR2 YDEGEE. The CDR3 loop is CASSLLYRNTDTQYF. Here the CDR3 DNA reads TGTGCCAGCAGCTTGCTGTACAGAAACACAGATACGCAGTATTTT.

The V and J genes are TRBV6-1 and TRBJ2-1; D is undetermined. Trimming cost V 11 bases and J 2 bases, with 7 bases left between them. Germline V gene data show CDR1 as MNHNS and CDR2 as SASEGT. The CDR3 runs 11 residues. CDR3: CASTPYNEQFF. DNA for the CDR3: TGTGCCTCCACGCCCTACAATGAGCAGTTCTTC.

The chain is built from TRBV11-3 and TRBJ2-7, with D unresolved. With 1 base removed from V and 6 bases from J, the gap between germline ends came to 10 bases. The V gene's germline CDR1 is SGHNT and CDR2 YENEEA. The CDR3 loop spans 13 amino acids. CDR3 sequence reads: CASSLGPRSEQYF. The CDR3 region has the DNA TGTGCCAGCAGCTTAGGCCCCCGGTCCGAGCAGTACTTC.

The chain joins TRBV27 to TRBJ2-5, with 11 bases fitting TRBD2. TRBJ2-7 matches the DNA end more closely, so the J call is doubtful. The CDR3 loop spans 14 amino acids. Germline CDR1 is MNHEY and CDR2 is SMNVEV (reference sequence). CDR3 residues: CASSFGTSGYEQYF. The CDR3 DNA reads TGTGCCAGCAGTTTTGGGACTAGCGGCTACGAGCAGTACTTC.

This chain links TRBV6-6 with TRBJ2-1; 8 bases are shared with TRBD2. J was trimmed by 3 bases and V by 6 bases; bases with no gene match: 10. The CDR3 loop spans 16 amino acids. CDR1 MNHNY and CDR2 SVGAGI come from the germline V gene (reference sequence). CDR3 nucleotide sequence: TGTGCCAGCAGCCCCCGGGTAGCGGGAAGCTACAATGAGCAGTTCTTC. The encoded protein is CASSPRVAGSYNEQFF.

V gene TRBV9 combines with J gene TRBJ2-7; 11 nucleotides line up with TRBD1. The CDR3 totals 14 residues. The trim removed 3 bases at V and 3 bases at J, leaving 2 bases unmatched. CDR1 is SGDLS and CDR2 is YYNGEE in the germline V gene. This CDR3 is CASSGGTGGYEQYF. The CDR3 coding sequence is TGTGCCAGCAGCGGCGGGACAGGGGGCTACGAGCAGTACTTC.

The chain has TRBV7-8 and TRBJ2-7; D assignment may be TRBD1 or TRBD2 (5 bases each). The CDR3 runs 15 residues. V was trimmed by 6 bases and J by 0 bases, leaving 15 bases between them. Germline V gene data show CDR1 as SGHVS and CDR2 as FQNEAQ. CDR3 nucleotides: TGTGCCAGCAGTGGGACGAGGTACAGCTCCTACGAGCAGTACTTC. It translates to CASSGTRYSSYEQYF.

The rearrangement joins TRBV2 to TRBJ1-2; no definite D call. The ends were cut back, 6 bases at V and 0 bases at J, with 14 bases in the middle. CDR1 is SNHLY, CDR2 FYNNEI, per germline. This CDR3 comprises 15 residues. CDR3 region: CASRDDTLANYGYTF. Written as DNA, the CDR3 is TGTGCCAGCAGAGATGACACTCTAGCTAACTATGGCTACACCTTC.

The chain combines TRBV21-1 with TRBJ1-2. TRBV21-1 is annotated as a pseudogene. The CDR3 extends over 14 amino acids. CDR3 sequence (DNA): TGTGCCAGCAACTTCCGCAGAGCTAACTATGGCTACACCTTC. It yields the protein CASNFRRANYGYTF.

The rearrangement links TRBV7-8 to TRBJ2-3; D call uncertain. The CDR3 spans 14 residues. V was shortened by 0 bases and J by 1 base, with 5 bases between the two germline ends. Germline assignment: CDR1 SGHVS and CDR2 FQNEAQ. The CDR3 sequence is CASSLALGTDTQYF. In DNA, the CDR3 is TGTGCCAGCAGCTTAGCCCTTGGCACAGATACGCAGTATTTT.

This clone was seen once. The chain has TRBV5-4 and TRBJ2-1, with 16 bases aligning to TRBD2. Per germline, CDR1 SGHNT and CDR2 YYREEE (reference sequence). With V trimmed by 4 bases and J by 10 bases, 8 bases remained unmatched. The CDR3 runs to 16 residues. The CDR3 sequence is CASSQGLAGGPGEQFF. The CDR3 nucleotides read TGTGCCAGCAGCCAGGGACTAGCGGGAGGGCCAGGAGAGCAGTTCTTC.

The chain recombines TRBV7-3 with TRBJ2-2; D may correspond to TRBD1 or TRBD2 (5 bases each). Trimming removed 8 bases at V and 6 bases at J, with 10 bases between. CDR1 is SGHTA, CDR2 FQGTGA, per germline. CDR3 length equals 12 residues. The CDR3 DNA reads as TGTGCCAGCGGGCTGGGGGCCGGGGAGCTGTTTTTT. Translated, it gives CASGLGAGELFF.

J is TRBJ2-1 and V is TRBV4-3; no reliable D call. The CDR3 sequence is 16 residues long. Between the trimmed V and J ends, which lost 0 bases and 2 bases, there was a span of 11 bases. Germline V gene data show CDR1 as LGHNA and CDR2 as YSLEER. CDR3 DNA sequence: TGCGCCAGCAGCCAAGACAGTGATTTGGCCTACAATGAGCAGTTCTTC. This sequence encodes CASSQDSDLAYNEQFF.

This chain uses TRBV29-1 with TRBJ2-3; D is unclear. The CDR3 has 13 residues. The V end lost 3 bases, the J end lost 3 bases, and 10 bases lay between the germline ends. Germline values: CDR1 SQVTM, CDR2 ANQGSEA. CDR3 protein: CSVELGETDTQYF. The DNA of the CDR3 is TGCAGCGTTGAGTTAGGAGAAACAGATACGCAGTATTTT.

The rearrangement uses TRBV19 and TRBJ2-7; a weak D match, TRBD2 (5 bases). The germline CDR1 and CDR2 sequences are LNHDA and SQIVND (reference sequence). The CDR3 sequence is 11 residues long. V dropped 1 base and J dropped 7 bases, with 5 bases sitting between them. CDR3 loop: CASSIAGEQYF. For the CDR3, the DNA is TGTGCCAGTAGTATAGCGGGGGAGCAGTACTTC.

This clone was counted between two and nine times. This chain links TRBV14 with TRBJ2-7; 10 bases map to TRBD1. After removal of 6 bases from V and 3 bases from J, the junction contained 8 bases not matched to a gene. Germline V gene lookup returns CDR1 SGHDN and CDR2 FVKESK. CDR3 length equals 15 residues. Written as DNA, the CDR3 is TGTGCCAGCAGTCCCTTTAGGACAGGGGGCTACGAGCAGTACTTC. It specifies CASSPFRTGGYEQYF.

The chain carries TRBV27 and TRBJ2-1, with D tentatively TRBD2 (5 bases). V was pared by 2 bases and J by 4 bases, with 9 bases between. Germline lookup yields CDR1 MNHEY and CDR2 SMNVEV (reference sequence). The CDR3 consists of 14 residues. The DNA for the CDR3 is TGTGCCAGCAGTTTAAGAGGGTCTTACAATGAGCAGTTCTTC. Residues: CASSLRGSYNEQFF.

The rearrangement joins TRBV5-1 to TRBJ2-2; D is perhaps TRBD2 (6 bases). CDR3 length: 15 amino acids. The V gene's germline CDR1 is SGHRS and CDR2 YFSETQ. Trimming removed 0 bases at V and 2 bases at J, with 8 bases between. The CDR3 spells CASSLGTINTGELFF. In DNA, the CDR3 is TGCGCCAGCAGCTTGGGGACTATCAACACCGGGGAGCTGTTTTTT. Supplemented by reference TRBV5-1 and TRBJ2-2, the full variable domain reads KAGVTQTPRYLIKTRGQQVTLSCSPISGHRSVSWYQQTPGQGLQFLFEYFSETQRNKGNFPGRFSGRQFSNSRSEMNVSTLELGDSALYLCASSLGTINTGELFFGEGSRLTVL.

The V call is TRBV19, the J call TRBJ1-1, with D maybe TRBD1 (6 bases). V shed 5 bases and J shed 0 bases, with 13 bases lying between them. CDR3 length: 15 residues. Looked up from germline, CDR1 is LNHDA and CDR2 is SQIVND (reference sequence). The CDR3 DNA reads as TGTGCCAGTAGTTGGACAGACACCTTGAACACTGAAGCTTTCTTT. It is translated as CASSWTDTLNTEAFF.

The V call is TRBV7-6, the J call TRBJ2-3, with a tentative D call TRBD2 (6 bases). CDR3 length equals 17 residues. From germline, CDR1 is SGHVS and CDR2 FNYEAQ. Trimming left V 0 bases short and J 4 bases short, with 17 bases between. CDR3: CASSLAAGLVSADTQYF. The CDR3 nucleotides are TGTGCCAGCAGCTTAGCTGCGGGGCTAGTTTCCGCAGATACGCAGTATTTT.

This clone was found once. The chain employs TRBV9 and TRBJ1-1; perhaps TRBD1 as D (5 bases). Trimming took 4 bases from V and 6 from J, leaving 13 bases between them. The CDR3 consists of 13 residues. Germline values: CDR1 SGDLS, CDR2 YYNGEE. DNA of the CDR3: TGTGCCAGCAGCCCGGGGGGTCGTTCTGAAGCTTTCTTT. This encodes CASSPGGRSEAFF.

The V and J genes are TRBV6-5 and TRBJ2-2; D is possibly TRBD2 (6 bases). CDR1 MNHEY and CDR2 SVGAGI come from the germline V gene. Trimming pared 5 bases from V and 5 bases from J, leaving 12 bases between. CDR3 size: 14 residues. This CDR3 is CASSPGVATGELFF. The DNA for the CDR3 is TGTGCCAGCAGTCCGGGAGTGGCTACCGGGGAGCTGTTTTTT.

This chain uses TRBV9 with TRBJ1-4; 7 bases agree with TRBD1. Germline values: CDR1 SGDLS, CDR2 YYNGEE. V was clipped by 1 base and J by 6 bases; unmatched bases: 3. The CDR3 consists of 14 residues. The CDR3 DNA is TGTGCCAGCAGCGTAAACAGGGGCGATGAAAAACTGTTTTTT. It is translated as CASSVNRGDEKLFF.

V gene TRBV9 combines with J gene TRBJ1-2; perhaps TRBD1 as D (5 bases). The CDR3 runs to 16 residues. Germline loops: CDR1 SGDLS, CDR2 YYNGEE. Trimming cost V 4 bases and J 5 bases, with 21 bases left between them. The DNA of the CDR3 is TGTGCCAGCAGCCCGCCGCGGGGGGACCCCTCTTATGGCTACACCTTC. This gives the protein CASSPPRGDPSYGYTF.